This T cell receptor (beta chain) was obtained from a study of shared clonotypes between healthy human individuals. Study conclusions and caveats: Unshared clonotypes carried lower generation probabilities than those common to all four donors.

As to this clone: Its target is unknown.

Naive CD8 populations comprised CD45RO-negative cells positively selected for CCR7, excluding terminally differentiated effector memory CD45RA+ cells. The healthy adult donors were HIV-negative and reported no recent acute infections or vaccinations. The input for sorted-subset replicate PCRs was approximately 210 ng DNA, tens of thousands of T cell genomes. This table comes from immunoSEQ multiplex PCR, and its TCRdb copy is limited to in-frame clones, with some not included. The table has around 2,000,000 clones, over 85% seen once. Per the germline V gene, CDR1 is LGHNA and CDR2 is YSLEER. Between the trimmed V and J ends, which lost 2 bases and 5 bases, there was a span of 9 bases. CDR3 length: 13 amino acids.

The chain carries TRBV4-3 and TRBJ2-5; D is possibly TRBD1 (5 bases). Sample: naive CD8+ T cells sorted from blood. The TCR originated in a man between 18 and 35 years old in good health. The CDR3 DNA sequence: TGCGCCAGCAGCCAATCCAGGGTCGAGACCCAGTACTTC. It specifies CASSQSRVETQYF.